This T cell receptor (beta chain) comes out of a study of cytomegalovirus exposure and HLA in healthy donors. The study, taken as a whole, reports: Across donors, most TCRs were seen rarely, yet some public ones were widespread. In vitro testing confirmed a few CMV-associated chains as specific for CMV antigens.

The CDR3 covers 17 residues. The ends lost 1 base at V and 9 bases at J; junction bases unmatched: 11. Germline values: CDR1 SGHNT, CDR2 YENEEA. In the case of this clone: What it binds is not known.

The table came from immunoSEQ multiplex PCR; TCRdb's copy has only in-frame clones and leaves some out. Of tens of thousands of clones listed, 96% were seen once; the top ten hold over 2%. The chain has TRBV11-3 and TRBJ2-1, with 11 nucleotides matching TRBD2. This TCR derives from a man aged 18 to 35 in good health and CMV-seronegative. Sequencing used PBMCs. As DNA, the CDR3 is TGTGCCAGCAGCTTAGGGTCGGCTAGCGGGAGGTCAGGTGAGCAGTTCTTC. Its protein is CASSLGSASGRSGEQFF. The full variable domain, with the rest looked up from reference TRBV11-3 and TRBJ2-1, is EAGVVQSPRYKIIEKKQPVAFWCNPISGHNTLYWYLQNLGQGPELLIRYENEEAVDDSQLPKDRFSAERLKGVDSTLKIQPAELGDSAVYLCASSLGSASGRSGEQFFGPGTRLTVL.